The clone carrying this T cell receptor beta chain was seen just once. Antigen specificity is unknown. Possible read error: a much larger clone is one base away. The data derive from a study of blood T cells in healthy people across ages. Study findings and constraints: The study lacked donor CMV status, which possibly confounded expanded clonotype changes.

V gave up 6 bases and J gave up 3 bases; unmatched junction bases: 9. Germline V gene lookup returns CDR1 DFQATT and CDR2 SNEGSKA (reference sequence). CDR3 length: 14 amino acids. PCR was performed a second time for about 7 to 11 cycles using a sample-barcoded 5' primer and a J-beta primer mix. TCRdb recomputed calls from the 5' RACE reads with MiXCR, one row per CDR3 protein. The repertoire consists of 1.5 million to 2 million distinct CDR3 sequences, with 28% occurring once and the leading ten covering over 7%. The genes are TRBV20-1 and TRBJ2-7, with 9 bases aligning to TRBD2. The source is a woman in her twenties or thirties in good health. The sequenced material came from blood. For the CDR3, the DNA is TGCAGTGCACCCGTGGCTAGCGGGAACTACGAGCAGTACTTC. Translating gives CSAPVASGNYEQYF.